The 4 T cell receptor beta chains below come from one sample, sequenced in a study of cytomegalovirus exposure and HLA in healthy donors. The PCR employed 60 Vbeta primers together with 13 Jbeta primers. Sequencing used immunoSEQ multiplex PCR; TCRdb keeps in-frame clones, though not all of them. This table holds about 130,000 clones, under 80% found once. The sequenced material came from PBMCs. The receptor set was obtained from a man aged 18 to 35 in good health and CMV-seropositive.

The rearrangement uses TRBV19 and TRBJ2-7; the D gene is possibly TRBD2 (6 bases). The CDR3 runs 14 residues. Deletions cut 4 bases from V and 2 bases from J, with 12 bases between. Germline CDR1 and CDR2: LNHDA and SQIVND (reference sequence). The CDR3 DNA reads TGTGCCAGTAGTAGGACTACCGCTACCTACGAGCAGTACTTC. Protein sequence: CASSRTTATYEQYF.

This CDR3 reads CSAEGTANTEAFF. As DNA, the CDR3 is TGCAGCGCCGAGGGGACAGCGAACACTGAAGCTTTCTTT. The chain combines TRBV29-1 with TRBJ1-1, with 7 bases identical to TRBD1. CDR1 and CDR2 (germline): SQVTM, ANQGSEA. The CDR3 runs 13 residues. Unmatched junction bases numbered 6, after V lost 7 bases and J lost 1 base.

The chain carries TRBV14 and TRBJ2-1; no reliable D call. Trimming took off 0 bases at V and 0 bases at J, with 9 bases between the two ends. Per the germline V gene, CDR1 is SGHDN and CDR2 is FVKESK. The CDR3 is 16 amino acids. This chain's CDR3 is CASSQDLPSSYNEQFF. CDR3 coding DNA: TGTGCCAGCAGCCAAGACTTGCCCAGCTCCTACAATGAGCAGTTCTTC.

This clone was seen just once. The genes are TRBV10-3 and TRBJ2-2; TRBD2 matches at 7 bases. The CDR3 covers 16 residues. The V segment lost 3 bases and the J segment 4 bases; nucleotides outside the gene matches: 8. The germline V gene encodes CDR1 ENHRY and CDR2 SYGVKD. CDR3 residues: CAISDEGGRVTGELFF. CDR3 in DNA: TGTGCCATCAGTGACGAGGGCGGGAGAGTCACCGGGGAGCTGTTTTTT.